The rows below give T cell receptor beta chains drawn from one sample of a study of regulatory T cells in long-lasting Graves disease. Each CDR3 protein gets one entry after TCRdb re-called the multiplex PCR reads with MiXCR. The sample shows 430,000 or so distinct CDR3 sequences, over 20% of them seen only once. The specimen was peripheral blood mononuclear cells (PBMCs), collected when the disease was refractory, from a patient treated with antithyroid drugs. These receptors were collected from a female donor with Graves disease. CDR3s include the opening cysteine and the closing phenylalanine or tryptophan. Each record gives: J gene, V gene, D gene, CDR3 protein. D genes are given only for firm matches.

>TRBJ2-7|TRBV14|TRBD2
CASSQRTSARSRAYEQYF
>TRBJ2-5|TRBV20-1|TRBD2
CSARGLAGEYRETQYF
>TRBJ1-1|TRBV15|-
CATSQGRNTEAFF
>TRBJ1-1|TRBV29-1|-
CSAKTGSTEAFF
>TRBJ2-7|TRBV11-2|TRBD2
CASSSLLAGEQYF
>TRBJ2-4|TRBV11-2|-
CASSHSFGGGGAKNIQYF
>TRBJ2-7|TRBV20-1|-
CSARALAGQDPYEQYF
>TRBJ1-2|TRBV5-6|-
CASSGQQGGPYYGYTF
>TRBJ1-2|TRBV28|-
CASRDGQRSSYYTF
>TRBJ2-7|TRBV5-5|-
CASTLEGTNYEQYF
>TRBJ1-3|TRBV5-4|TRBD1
CASSRDRGSGNTIYF
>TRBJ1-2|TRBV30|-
CAWSRAEQRPNYGYTF
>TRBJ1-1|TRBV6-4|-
CASSYSTSGAFF
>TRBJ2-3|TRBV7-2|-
CASSLDPPGRTDTQYF
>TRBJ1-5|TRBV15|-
CATSRARPGENQPQHF
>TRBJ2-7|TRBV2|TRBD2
CASGTSGSYEQYF
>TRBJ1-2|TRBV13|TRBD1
CASSSRDRGRTRVDGYTF
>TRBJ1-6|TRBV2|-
CASNTGQTGNSPLHF
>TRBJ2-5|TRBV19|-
CASSWDVLLGKETQYF
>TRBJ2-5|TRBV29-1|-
CSVENGLQETQYF
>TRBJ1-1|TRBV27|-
CASSPSGAGNRAFF
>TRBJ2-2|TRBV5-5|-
CASSLAGVHTAGELFF
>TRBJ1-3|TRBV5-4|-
CASSLGFASGNTIYF
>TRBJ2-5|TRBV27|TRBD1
CASSTRTGLETQYF